The sequence of this T cell receptor beta chain was determined in a study of shared clonotypes between healthy human individuals. About the research overall: Used for every donor were three CD4 naive, three CD4 memory, two CD8 naive and one CD8 memory plate. General observations from the study: Sorted-subset sequencing was shown by rarefaction to be incomplete despite large depth.

There are 13 residues in the CDR3. CDR1 and CDR2 from the germline V gene are SGHVS and FQNEAQ. Trimming pared 1 base from V and 2 bases from J, leaving 5 bases between. Genomic DNA per cell subset filled all wells of several immunoSEQ plates. Libraries were prepared by immunoSEQ multiplex PCR; TCRdb keeps only in-frame clonotypes and omits some of them. Among about 990,000 clones listed, about 84% were seen once. Points on this clone: Its antigen is unknown. The sample contains more than one DNA sequence encoding this CDR3.

The source material was memory CD4+ T cells from PBMCs. Subset here: CD45RA-negative fraction. The V and J genes are TRBV7-8 and TRBJ2-5; D unclear. This TCR came from a man between 18 and 35 years old in good health. Some clones in this sample may be carry-over from other donors' samples. CDR3: CASSLGIQETQYF. The DNA for the CDR3 is TGTGCCAGCAGCTTAGGGATTCAAGAGACCCAGTACTTC.